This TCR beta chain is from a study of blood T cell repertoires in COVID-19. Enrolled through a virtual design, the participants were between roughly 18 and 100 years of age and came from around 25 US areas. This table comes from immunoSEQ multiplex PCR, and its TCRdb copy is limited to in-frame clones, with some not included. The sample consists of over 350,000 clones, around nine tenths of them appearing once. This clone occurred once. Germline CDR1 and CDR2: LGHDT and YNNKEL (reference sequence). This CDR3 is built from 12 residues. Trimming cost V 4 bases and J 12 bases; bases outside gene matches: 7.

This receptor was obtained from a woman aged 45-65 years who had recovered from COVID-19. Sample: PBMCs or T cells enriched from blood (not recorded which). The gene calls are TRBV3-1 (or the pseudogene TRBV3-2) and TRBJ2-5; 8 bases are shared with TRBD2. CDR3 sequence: CASSRGLGLEYF. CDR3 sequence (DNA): TGTGCCAGCAGCCGCGGGTTGGGACTAGAGTACTTC.